This is a list of T cell receptor beta chains from one sample in a study of CD8 T cells in Susac syndrome. From the immunoSEQ multiplex PCR reads, TCRdb called clonotypes with MiXCR, one entry per CDR3 protein. The sample includes about 85,000 distinct CDR3 sequences, 85% to 95% of them seen just once. Sample: CD8+ T cells from PBMCs. These receptors all come from a human donor with Susac syndrome. The conserved cysteine and the conserved F or W are not part of the CDR3 here. The order of the fields is V gene, CDR3 protein.

TRBV29-1 SVEIQGEEQY
TRBV20-1 SARYGLAGKEQF
TRBV4-1 ASSQDQGEDTQY
TRBV9 ASSSYPAQHDIQY
TRBV4-1 ASSQEGGQGGNQPQH
TRBV13 ASSPRTSGGTYEQY
TRBV12-3/TRBV12-4 ASSPGAGLNSADGYT
TRBV11-2 ASSVDREGEAF
TRBV20-1 SARDLMGSGSYNEQF
TRBV4-3 ASSQALAGAYNEQF
TRBV7-9 ASSPRTSGYEQY
TRBV4-1 ASSHGRGSEAF
TRBV20-1 SARDYLAGDVDEQF
TRBV5-4 ASSLGEGSNTEAF
TRBV6-5 ASSYSNADYGYT
TRBV9 ASSVEASGYGYT
TRBV3-1 ASSLLLSGSYNEQF
TRBV7-8 ASSFSRVAGGGYEQY
TRBV27 ASSFTGSAEQY
TRBV19 ASVKDLPGDGYT
TRBV30 AWSVMVADYNEQF
TRBV30 AWGRGGGTYEQY
TRBV12-3/TRBV12-4 ASSSKAYGYT
TRBV14 ASSQVELSGANVLT
TRBV4-1 ASAALAGEVDTQY
TRBV20-1 SAALDGRNSNQPQH
TRBV11-2 ASSLGFDQGTYGYT
TRBV5-1 ASSSVSEVPYNEQF
TRBV6-4 ASSNGTSNEQF
TRBV20-1 SAPGTGVQGYT
TRBV29-1 SVQGQGRATEAF
TRBV29-1 SVEAGTNYGYT
TRBV4-1 ASTGVNTEAF
TRBV24-1 ATSDPRTDGYT
TRBV5-6 ASSSHRDSNQPQH
TRBV12-3/TRBV12-4 ASSSLEGTQY
TRBV2 ASSEDGTLLTGELF
TRBV10-3 AISVLTLGNEQF
TRBV7-8 ASSSFAGAPQETQY
TRBV6-5 ASRTSGRAEQY